These T cell receptor beta chains were read from a single sample in a study of breast tumors, draining lymph nodes, adjacent tissues. TCRdb recomputed calls from the multiplex PCR reads with MiXCR, one row per CDR3 protein. Of about 14,000 distinct CDR3 sequences listed, 55% to 60% were seen once; the top ten hold 25% to 30%. Material: tumor-adjacent breast tissue. The origin of the receptors is a female donor with breast cancer. Some clones in this sample may be carry-over from other donors' samples. The conserved cysteine and the conserved F or W are not part of the CDR3 here. Each record gives: J gene, V gene, CDR3 length, CDR3 protein.

>TRBJ2-7|TRBV29-1|13
SVVPGRGQTYEQY
>TRBJ1-5|TRBV7-2|11
ASSRQGGQPQH
>TRBJ2-7|TRBV6-1|17
ASSPWADWASGTSYEQY
>TRBJ2-1|TRBV6-2/TRBV6-3|13
ASSTTSGKSNEQF
>TRBJ2-3|TRBV6-2/TRBV6-3|14
ASTRPLATSTDTQY
>TRBJ1-2|TRBV24-1|10
ATSDSNCGYT
>TRBJ1-2|TRBV7-8|10
ASSLEGYGYT
>TRBJ2-7|TRBV7-2|12
ASSASGRTYEQY
>TRBJ1-2|TRBV6-1|14
ASSDARGQGRNGYT
>TRBJ2-6|TRBV29-1|13
SVGAPNSGANVLT
>TRBJ1-3|TRBV10-3|14
AISDPSSGSGNTIY
>TRBJ1-5|TRBV20-1|13
SASIRGSNKQPQH
>TRBJ2-1|TRBV7-9|10
AKDLGGKEQF
>TRBJ2-6|TRBV20-1|13
SARDQGAGANVLT
>TRBJ2-2|TRBV29-1|12
SVVWDIYTGELF
>TRBJ1-3|TRBV5-1|13
ASSWTESSGNTIY
>TRBJ1-6|TRBV6-2/TRBV6-3|14
ASTFDRGRNNSPLH
>TRBJ2-2|TRBV7-3|11
ASSDPNTGELF
>TRBJ2-3|TRBV20-1|12
SKGDPGRTDTQY
>TRBJ2-5|TRBV13|12
ASRRWGQWGTQY
>TRBJ1-2|TRBV25-1|10
ASSGAADGYT
>TRBJ1-2|TRBV6-5|14
ASSHSILGGAEGYT
>TRBJ1-6|TRBV5-8|13
ASSLDTGLVSPLH
>TRBJ2-3|TRBV9|13
ASSVGHRGTDTQY
>TRBJ1-3|TRBV15|14
ATSRDRANSGNTIY
>TRBJ1-2|TRBV7-3|13
ASSLNGAGGYGYT
>TRBJ1-3|TRBV12-3/TRBV12-4|13
ASSLDRGPGNTIY
>TRBJ2-2|TRBV12-3/TRBV12-4|14
ASRPSGSRNTGELF
>TRBJ2-1|TRBV10-3|14
AICPDTGAPVNEQF
>TRBJ1-2|TRBV29-1|10
SVEGQGGGYT
>TRBJ1-5|TRBV7-2|14
ASSLAVPTGNQPQH
>TRBJ1-6|TRBV5-5|13
ASSWDGSYNSPLH
>TRBJ2-7|TRBV13|10
ASSQVSYEQY
>TRBJ2-1|TRBV7-2|13
ASNPLGGSGTEQF
>TRBJ2-7|TRBV11-3|14
ASSFYAGGNSYEQY
>TRBJ2-2|TRBV7-6|14
ASSLLAGVVSGELF
>TRBJ2-7|TRBV11-3|14
ASSLAHAGGPGEQY
>TRBJ2-2|TRBV29-1|15
SVEGPGQGVNTGELF
>TRBJ1-2|TRBV10-3|9
AISEVYGYT
>TRBJ2-7|TRBV20-1|9
SARSSYEQY
>TRBJ1-1|TRBV5-8|11
ASSLGWNTEAF
>TRBJ1-2|TRBV6-5|14
ASSYSILRGAGGYT
>TRBJ2-3|TRBV5-1|14
ASSLGGGYSTDTQY
>TRBJ1-2|TRBV7-9|12
ASSLVGTDYGYT
>TRBJ1-2|TRBV7-3|7
ASSFGYT
>TRBJ2-1|TRBV10-3|15
AISESMGGASYNEQF
>TRBJ2-7|TRBV29-1|11
SVGGVFSYEQY
>TRBJ2-1|TRBV5-1|13
ASSYGTSGMNEQF
>TRBJ1-2|TRBV20-1|10
SATTGGLGYT
>TRBJ2-1|TRBV10-2|13
DSSETSGSRNEQF
>TRBJ1-5|TRBV20-1|11
SAWDGYNQPQH
>TRBJ2-1|TRBV29-1|14
SAQSRGPSSYNEQF